The T cell receptor beta chain under discussion was sequenced for a study of blood T cell repertoires in COVID-19. Study-level background: Acute-phase and convalescent COVID-19 samples originated in the United States, Italy and Spain. T cells, B-cell-depleted T cells, or PBMCs provided the cDNA or gDNA that served as material.

Trimming cost V 4 bases and J 6 bases; bases outside gene matches: 2. The germline CDR1 and CDR2 sequences are MGHRA and YSYEKL. This CDR3 has 15 amino acids. Per the study methods: Estimated nucleated cell counts came from reference gene primer amplification. The table came from immunoSEQ multiplex PCR; TCRdb's copy has only in-frame clones and leaves some out. V and J calls and clone size follow that table, whereas D and trimming were derived from the DNA. The sample shows some 250,000 clones, approximately 86% of them seen only once. The clonotype was recovered from a woman under 40 who had recovered from COVID-19. J is TRBJ2-2 and V is TRBV4-1; 13 nucleotides align to TRBD2. Sequencing was carried out using peripheral blood. This CDR3 is CASSPGLAGAGELFF. CDR3 nucleotide sequence: TGCGCCAGCAGCCCCGGACTAGCGGGGGCCGGGGAGCTGTTTTTT.